This TCR beta chain was observed in a study of T cell responses to AZD1222 COVID-19 vaccine. On the study more broadly: Second-dose schedules of about 4 or about 12 weeks were combined.

There are 12 residues in the CDR3. Trimming left V 4 bases short and J 12 bases short, with 13 bases between. The germline gives CDR1 ENHRY, CDR2 SYGVKD. TCRdb keeps only in-frame clones here, not all; method: immunoSEQ multiplex PCR. The sample lists 95,000 to 100,000 clones; about nine tenths were seen once. The TCR originated in an adult in good health. The chain is built from TRBV10-3 and TRBJ2-1; no clear D gene. Sequenced here: peripheral blood, sampled on day 0 of AZD1222 vaccination. CDR3 DNA sequence: TGTGCCATCAGTGGGTCCGACCCCCGGCAGTTCTTC. Its translation is CAISGSDPRQFF.